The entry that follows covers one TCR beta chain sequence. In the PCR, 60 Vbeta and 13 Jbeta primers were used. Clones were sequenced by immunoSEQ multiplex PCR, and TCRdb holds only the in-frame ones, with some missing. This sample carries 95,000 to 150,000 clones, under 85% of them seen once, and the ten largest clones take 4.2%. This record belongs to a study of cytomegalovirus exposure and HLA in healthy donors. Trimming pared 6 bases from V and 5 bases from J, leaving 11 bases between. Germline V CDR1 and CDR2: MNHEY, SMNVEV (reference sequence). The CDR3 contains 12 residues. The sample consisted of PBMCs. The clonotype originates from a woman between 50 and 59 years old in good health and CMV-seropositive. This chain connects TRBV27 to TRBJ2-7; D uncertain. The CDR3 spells CASRTPSDEQYF. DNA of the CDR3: TGTGCCAGCAGAACCCCCTCGGACGAGCAGTACTTC.